This record covers a single TCR beta chain. Profiled with immunoSEQ multiplex PCR; TCRdb holds only in-frame clones, not every one. The repertoire includes 700,000 to 750,000 clones, approximately 85% of them detected once, and more than 0.008% sits in the top ten. This CDR3 contains 17 residues. Germline-derived CDR1 and CDR2 are LNHNV and YYDKDF (reference sequence). With 5 bases removed from V and 2 bases from J, the gap between germline ends came to 21 bases. The data derive from a study of shared T cell receptors in the human thymus. A further study also used this sample, focusing on human thymus T cells. That work states: Thymic samples were excised during corrective heart operations.

The clonotype comes from a girl under three years old with a congenital heart defect. The material sequenced was thymocytes. The chain combines TRBV15 with TRBJ1-1, with D tentatively TRBD1 (6 bases). The CDR3 sequence is CATSGNPRDMVNTEAFF. The CDR3 region has the DNA TGTGCCACCAGCGGAAACCCCCGGGACATGGTTAACACTGAAGCTTTCTTT. Filled out from reference TRBV15 and TRBJ1-1, the complete variable domain reads DAMVIQNPRYQVTQFGKPVTLSCSQTLNHNVMYWYQQKSSQAPKLLFHYYDKDFNNEADTPDNFQSRRPNTSFCFLDIRSPGLGDTAMYLCATSGNPRDMVNTEAFFGQGTRLTVV.